This T cell receptor beta chain was identified in a study of T-cell reconstitution after alpha-beta-depleted transplantation in children. Study observations and caveats: One year post-transplant, T-cell counts and diversity were largely derived from T cells produced anew. Diversity of TCRbeta at day 60 was high in some patients, arising from surviving recipient T cells and thymic progenitors. Reportedly, roughly two months post-transplant, alpha-beta T cells arose from several hundred expanded graft clones.

The library targeted TCRbeta and was prepared with unique molecular identifiers. One entry per CDR3 protein, called by TCRdb with MiXCR from the PCR reads. The sample lists 600,000 to 700,000 distinct CDR3 sequences, around 13% occurring once. About this clonotype itself: Its antigen is as yet unknown.

Germline V gene data show CDR1 as DFQATT and CDR2 as SNEGSKA (reference sequence). V lost 0 bases, J lost 9 bases, and 8 bases lay in between. The CDR3 spans 11 residues. The receptor comes from a girl aged 2-15 years with congenital amegakaryocytic thrombocytopenia, due to receive a stem cell transplant. The J gene is TRBJ1-2, the V gene TRBV20-1; no clear D gene. This sample comprised PBMCs, obtained before TCRalphabeta/CD19-depleted stem cell transplant. CDR3 sequence (DNA): TGCAGTGCTAGAGACTTAGAAAGCTACACCTTC. This encodes CSARDLESYTF.